A selection of T cell receptor beta chains follows, all from one sample in a study of OX40 agonist ivuxolimab in advanced cancers. The method was immunoSEQ multiplex PCR; TCRdb's version includes in-frame clones alone and lacks a portion of them. In the table there are some 110,000 clones, 85% to 95% of which are singletons. Sequenced material: CD4+ or CD8+ T cells sorted from blood, taken in a trial of the OX40 agonist ivuxolimab. These TCRs come from an adult with an advanced solid tumor such as melanoma, head and neck, liver or kidney cancer. CDR3s include the opening cysteine and the closing phenylalanine or tryptophan. A D gene is named only where the DNA matches it firmly. Size is omitted from some rows. Given values are once, few, many or a class for expanded clones.

>-|-|TRBV5-4|TRBJ2-5
TGTGCCAGCAGCCCGGACGGAACCCAAGAGACCCAGTACTTC
CASSPDGTQETQYF
>-|-|TRBV7-8|TRBJ2-7
TGTGCCAGCAGCCGTACTTCCTACGAGCAGTACTTC
CASSRTSYEQYF
>TRBD2|once|TRBV19|TRBJ2-1
TGTGCCAGTAGTCCTCGGACTAGCGGGATGCACAATGAGCAGTTCTTC
CASSPRTSGMHNEQFF
>TRBD1|once|TRBV7-8|TRBJ2-5
TGTGCCAGCGGAAGGGGGCAGGGAGAGACCCAGTACTTC
CASGRGQGETQYF
>-|-|TRBV9|TRBJ1-1
TGTGCCAGCAGCGAACGAGGCAGGGATTCGGGAACTGAAGCTTTCTTT
CASSERGRDSGTEAFF
>TRBD2|-|TRBV4-2|TRBJ2-1
TGTGCCAGCAGCCAAGCCCGATCAGCGGGAGGTTCTAATGAGCAGTTCTTC
CASSQARSAGGSNEQFF
>TRBD2|-|TRBV30|TRBJ2-2
TGTGCCTGGGGCCGGAGGTGGGAGGGAGGCACCGGGGAGCTGTTTTTT
CAWGRRWEGGTGELFF
>TRBD1|-|TRBV6-1|TRBJ2-2
TGTGCCAGCAGGGGGACAGGGGAACAAACCGGGGAGCTGTTTTTT
CASRGTGEQTGELFF
>TRBD1|-|TRBV5-8|TRBJ2-7
TGTGCCAGCAGCCATTATCCGGGACAGGGAAGTGGGTACGAGCAGTACTTC
CASSHYPGQGSGYEQYF
>-|once|TRBV5-4|TRBJ2-7
TGTGCCAGCAGCTTGGAGGCTGCACGAATAGAGTACTTC
CASSLEAARIEYF
>-|-|TRBV5-6|TRBJ2-1
TGTGCCAGCAGCTTGCCCCGTGACAGAAGGTACAATGAGCAGTTCTTC
CASSLPRDRRYNEQFF
>-|-|TRBV18|TRBJ1-1
TGTGCCAGCTCAACCTACTTACAGGGTGATACTGAAGCTTTCTTT
CASSTYLQGDTEAFF
>TRBD1|-|TRBV2|TRBJ1-1
TGTGCCAGCAGTGAAGACAGGGGAACTGAAGCTTTCTTT
CASSEDRGTEAFF
>-|-|TRBV28|TRBJ2-3
TGTGCCAGCAGTTTATTACCCGCCGGCCTCACAGATACGCAGTATTTT
CASSLLPAGLTDTQYF
>-|few|TRBV5-6|TRBJ1-5
TGTGCCAGCAGCTTGGCCGGTGGGGTTAATCAGCCCCAGCATTTT
CASSLAGGVNQPQHF
>-|-|TRBV7-2|TRBJ1-1
TGTGCCAGCAGCTTTTTTACGGCGGGCACTGAAGCTTTCTTT
CASSFFTAGTEAFF
>TRBD2|-|TRBV2|TRBJ2-3
TGTGCCAGCAAGAGAACTAGCGGTTCCCAGGCAGATACGCAGTATTTT
CASKRTSGSQADTQYF
>TRBD1|once|TRBV6-5|TRBJ2-5
TGTGCCAGCAGTTTGAACAGGGGGCGGGAGACCCAGTACTTC
CASSLNRGRETQYF
>-|-|TRBV7-6|TRBJ2-2
TGTGCCAGCAGATTTGACAGGAACACCGGGGAGCTGTTTTTT
CASRFDRNTGELFF
>TRBD1|-|TRBV5-1|TRBJ1-2
TGCGCCAGCAGCCCTGGGACAGGGAGAAGGGTAAACTATGGCTACACCTTC
CASSPGTGRRVNYGYTF
>-|once|TRBV5-1|TRBJ2-1
TGCGCCAGCACACTTGGTGGTTCTTCCTACAATGAGCAGTTCTTC
CASTLGGSSYNEQFF
>-|-|TRBV9|TRBJ2-1
TGTGCCAGCAGCGTAGGTGGTGGGAGGATCTGGTACAATGAGCAGTTCTTC
CASSVGGGRIWYNEQFF
>-|-|TRBV25-1|TRBJ2-3
TGTGCCAGCAGTCAAGTGGGGAGGAACACAGATACGCAGTATTTT
CASSQVGRNTDTQYF
>TRBD1|-|TRBV6-1|TRBJ1-2
TGTGCCAGCATCCCAGGGGGAACAGCTAACTATGGCTACACCTTC
CASIPGGTANYGYTF
>TRBD2|-|TRBV5-1|TRBJ2-3
TGCGCCAGCAGCGGGCTAGCGGGACGAGATACGCAGTATTTT
CASSGLAGRDTQYF
>-|-|TRBV28|TRBJ1-2
TGTGCCAGCAGTTTACGGGACTATGGCTACACCTTC
CASSLRDYGYTF
>TRBD2|few|TRBV7-2|TRBJ2-1
TGTGCCAGCAGCTCGGGACTAGTCGGTGAGCAGTTCTTC
CASSSGLVGEQFF